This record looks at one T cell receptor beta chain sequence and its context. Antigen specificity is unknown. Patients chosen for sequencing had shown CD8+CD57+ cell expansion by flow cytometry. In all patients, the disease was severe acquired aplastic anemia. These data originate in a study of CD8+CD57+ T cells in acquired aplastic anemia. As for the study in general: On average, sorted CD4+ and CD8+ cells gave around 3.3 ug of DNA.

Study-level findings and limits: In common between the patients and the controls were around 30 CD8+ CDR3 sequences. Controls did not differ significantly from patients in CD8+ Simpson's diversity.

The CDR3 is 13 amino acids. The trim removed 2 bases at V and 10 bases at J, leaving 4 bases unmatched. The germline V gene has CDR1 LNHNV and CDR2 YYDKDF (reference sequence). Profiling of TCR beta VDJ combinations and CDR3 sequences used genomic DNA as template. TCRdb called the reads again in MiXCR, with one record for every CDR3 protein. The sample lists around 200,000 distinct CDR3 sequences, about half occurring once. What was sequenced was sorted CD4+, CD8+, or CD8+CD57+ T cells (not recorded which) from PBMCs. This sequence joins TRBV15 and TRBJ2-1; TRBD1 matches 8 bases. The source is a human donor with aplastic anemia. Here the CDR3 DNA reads TGTGCCACCAGCAGACAGGGGGCAGCCGAGCAGTTCTTC. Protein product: CATSRQGAAEQFF.